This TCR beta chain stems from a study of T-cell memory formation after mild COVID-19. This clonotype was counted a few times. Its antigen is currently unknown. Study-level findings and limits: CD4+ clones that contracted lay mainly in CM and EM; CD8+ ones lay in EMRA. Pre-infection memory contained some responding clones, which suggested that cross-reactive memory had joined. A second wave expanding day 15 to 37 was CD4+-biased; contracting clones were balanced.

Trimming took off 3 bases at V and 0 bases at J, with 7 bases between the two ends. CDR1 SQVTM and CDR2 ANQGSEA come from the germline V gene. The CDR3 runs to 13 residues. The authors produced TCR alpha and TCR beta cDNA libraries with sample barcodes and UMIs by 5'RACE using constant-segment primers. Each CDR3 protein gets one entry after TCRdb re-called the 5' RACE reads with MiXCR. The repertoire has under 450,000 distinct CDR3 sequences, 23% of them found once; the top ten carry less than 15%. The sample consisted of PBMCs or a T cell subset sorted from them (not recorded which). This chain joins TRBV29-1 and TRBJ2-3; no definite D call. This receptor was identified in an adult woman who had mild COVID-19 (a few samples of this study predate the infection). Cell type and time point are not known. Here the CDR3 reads CSVEVVSTDTQYF. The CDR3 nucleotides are TGCAGCGTTGAGGTCGTTAGCACAGATACGCAGTATTTT.